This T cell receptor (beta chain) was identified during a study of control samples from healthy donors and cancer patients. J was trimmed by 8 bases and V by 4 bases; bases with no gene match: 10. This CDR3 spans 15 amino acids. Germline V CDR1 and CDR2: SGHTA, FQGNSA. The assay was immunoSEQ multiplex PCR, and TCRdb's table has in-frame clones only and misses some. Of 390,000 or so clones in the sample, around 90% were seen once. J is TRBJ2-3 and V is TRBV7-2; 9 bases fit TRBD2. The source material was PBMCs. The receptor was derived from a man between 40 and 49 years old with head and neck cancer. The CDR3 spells CASSSPSGGLVTQYF. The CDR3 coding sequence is TGTGCCAGCAGCTCCCCCAGCGGGGGGTTGGTTACGCAGTATTTT.